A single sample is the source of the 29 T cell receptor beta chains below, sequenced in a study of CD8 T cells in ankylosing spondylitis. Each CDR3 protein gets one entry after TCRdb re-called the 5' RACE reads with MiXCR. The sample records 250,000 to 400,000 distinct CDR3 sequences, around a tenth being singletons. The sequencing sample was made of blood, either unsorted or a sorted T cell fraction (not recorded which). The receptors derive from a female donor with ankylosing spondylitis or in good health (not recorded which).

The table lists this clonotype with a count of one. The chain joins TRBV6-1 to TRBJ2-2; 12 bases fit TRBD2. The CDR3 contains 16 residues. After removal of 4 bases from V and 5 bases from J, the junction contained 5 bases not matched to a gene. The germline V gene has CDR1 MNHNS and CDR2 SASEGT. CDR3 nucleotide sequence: TGTGCCAGCAGTGGTCTAGCGGGGGGGCGGACCGGGGAGCTGTTTTTT. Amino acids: CASSGLAGGRTGELFF.

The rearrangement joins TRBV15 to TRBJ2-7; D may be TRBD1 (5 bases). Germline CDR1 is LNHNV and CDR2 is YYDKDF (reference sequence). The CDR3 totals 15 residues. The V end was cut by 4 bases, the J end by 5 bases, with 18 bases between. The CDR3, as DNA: TGTGCCACCAGCACCAAAAGGGGATTTACGAACGAGCAGTACTTC. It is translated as CATSTKRGFTNEQYF. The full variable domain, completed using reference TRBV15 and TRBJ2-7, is DAMVIQNPRYQVTQFGKPVTLSCSQTLNHNVMYWYQQKSSQAPKLLFHYYDKDFNNEADTPDNFQSRRPNTSFCFLDIRSPGLGDTAMYLCATSTKRGFTNEQYFGPGTRLTVT.

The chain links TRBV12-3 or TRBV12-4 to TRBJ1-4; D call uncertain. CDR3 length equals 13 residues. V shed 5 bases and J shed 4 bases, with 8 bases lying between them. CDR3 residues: CASSPAYNEKLFF. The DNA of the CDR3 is TGTGCCAGCAGTCCTGCGTATAATGAAAAACTGTTTTTT.

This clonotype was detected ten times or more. The CDR3 here is CASRVGGTEAFF. The CDR3 nucleotides read TGTGCCAGCAGGGTGGGGGGCACTGAAGCTTTCTTT. The chain links TRBV13 to TRBJ1-1, with D maybe TRBD1 (5 bases). The ends were cut back, 6 bases at V and 4 bases at J, with 9 bases in the middle. Germline-derived CDR1 and CDR2 are PRHDT and FYEKMQ (reference sequence). The CDR3 contains 12 residues.

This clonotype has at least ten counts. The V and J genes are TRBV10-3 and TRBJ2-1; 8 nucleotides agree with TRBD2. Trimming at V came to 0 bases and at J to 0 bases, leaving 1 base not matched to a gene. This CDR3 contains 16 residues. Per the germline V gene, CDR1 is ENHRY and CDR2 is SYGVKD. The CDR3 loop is CAISESSGNSYNEQFF. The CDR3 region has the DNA TGTGCCATCAGTGAGTCTAGCGGGAACTCCTACAATGAGCAGTTCTTC.

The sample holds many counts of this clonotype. CDR3 in amino acids: CATSDWATLQFF. The CDR3 bases are TGTGCCACCAGTGATTGGGCAACATTGCAGTTCTTC. The chain is built from TRBV24-1 and TRBJ2-1; no firm D call. V lost 2 bases to trimming and J lost 12 bases, with 10 bases between them. CDR3 length equals 12 residues. Looked up from germline, CDR1 is KGHDR and CDR2 is SFDVKD.

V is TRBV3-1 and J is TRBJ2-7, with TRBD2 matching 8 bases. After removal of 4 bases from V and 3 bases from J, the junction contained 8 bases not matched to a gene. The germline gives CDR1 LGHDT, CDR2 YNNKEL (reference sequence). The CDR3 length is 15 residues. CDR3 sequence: CASSPASGGGYEQYF. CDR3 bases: TGTGCCAGCAGCCCTGCCTCGGGGGGGGGCTACGAGCAGTACTTC.

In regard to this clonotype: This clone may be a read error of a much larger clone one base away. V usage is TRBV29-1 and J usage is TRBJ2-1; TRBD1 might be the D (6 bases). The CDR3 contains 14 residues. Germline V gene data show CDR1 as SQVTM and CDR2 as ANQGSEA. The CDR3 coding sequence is TGCAGCGGTCAGACAGGTTATAGAGGCAATGAGCAGCTCTTC. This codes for CSGQTGYRGNEQLF.

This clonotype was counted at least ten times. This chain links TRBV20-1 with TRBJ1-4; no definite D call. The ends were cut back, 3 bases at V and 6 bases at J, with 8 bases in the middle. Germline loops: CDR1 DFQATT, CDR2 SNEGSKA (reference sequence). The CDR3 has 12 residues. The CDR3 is CSARYGDEKLFF. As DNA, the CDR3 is TGCAGTGCTAGGTACGGTGATGAAAAACTGTTTTTT.

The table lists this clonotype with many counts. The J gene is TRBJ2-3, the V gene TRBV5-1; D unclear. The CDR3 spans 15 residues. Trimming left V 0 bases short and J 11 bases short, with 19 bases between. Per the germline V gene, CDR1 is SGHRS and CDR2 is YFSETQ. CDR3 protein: CASSLGGTTQRWQYF. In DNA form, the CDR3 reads TGCGCCAGCAGCTTGGGAGGAACTACACAACGGTGGCAGTATTTT.

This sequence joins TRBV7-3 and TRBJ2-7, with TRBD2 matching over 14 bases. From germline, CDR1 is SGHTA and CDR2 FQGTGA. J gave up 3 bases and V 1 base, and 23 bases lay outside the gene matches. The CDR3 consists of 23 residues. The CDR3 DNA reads TGTGCCAGCAGCTTAAGGGACATTATTCCGGGACTAGCGGGAGACAGGGCTATCTACGAGCAGTACTTC. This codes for CASSLRDIIPGLAGDRAIYEQYF.

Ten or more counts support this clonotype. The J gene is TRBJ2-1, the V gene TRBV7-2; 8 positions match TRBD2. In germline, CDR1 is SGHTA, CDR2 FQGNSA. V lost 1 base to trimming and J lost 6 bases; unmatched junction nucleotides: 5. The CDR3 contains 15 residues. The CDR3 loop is CASSLDLAGSNEQFF. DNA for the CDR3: TGTGCCAGCAGCTTAGATCTAGCGGGCAGCAATGAGCAGTTCTTC.

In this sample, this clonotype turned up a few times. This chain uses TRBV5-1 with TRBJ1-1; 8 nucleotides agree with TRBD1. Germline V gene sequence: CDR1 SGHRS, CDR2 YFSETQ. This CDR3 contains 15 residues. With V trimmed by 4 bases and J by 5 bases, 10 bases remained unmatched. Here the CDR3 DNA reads TGCGCCAGCAGCGCTGGACAGGGAATTGTAACTGAAGCTTTCTTT. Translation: CASSAGQGIVTEAFF.

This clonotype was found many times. The CDR3: CASSQGLFSTDTQYF. The CDR3 nucleotides read TGCGCCAGCAGTCAAGGGTTATTTTCGACAGATACGCAGTATTTT. The V call is TRBV10-1, the J call TRBJ2-3; no firm D call. The germline V and J ends were trimmed by 5 bases and 3 bases, with 15 bases remaining between them. There are 15 residues in the CDR3. CDR1 is WNHNN and CDR2 is SYGVQD in the germline V gene (reference sequence).

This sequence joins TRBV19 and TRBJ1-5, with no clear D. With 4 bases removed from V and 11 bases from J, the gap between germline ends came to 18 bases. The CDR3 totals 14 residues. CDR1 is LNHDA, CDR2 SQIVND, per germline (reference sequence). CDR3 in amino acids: CASSTEDGPSAQHF. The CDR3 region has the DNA TGTGCCAGTAGTACCGAGGACGGACCCAGTGCCCAGCATTTT.

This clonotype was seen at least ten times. CDR3 DNA sequence: TGCAGTGCTTTACGGCTAGCGCCTGCAGATACGCAGTATTTT. Encoded protein: CSALRLAPADTQYF. The rearrangement joins TRBV20-1 to TRBJ2-3; a weak D match, TRBD2 (6 bases). The CDR3 spans 14 residues. Per germline, CDR1 DFQATT and CDR2 SNEGSKA (reference sequence). V lost 5 bases, J lost 4 bases, and 16 bases lay in between.

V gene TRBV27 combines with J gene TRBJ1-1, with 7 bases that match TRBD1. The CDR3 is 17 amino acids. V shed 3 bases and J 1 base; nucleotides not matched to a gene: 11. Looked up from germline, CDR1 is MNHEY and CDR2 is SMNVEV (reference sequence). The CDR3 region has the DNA TGTGCCAGCAGTTTCTTGGTGACAGGGAATACGAACACTGAAGCTTTCTTT. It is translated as CASSFLVTGNTNTEAFF.

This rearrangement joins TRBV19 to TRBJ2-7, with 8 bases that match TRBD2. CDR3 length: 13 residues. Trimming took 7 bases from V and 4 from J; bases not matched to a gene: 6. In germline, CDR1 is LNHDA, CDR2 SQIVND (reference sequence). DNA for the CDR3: TGTGCCAGTAAGGCCCTAGCGGGTTACGAGCAGTACTTC. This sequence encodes CASKALAGYEQYF.

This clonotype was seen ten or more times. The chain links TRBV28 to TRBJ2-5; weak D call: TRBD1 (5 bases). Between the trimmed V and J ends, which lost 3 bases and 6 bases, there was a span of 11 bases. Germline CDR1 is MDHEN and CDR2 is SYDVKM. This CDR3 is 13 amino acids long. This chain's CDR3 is CASSLGQTQTQYF. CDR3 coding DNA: TGTGCCAGCAGTTTGGGGCAGACGCAGACCCAGTACTTC. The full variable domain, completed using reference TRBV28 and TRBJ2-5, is DVKVTQSSRYLVKRTGEKVFLECVQDMDHENMFWYRQDPGLGLRLIYFSYDVKMKEKGDIPEGYSVSREKKERFSLILESASTNQTSMYLCASSLGQTQTQYFGPGTRLLVL.

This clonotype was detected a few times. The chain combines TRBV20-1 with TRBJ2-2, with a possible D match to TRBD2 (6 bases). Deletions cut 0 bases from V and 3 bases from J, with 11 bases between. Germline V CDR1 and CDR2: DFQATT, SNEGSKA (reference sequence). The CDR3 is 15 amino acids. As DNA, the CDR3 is TGCAGTGCTAGAGATCCCCGGGAGTACACCGGGGAGCTGTTTTTT. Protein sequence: CSARDPREYTGELFF.

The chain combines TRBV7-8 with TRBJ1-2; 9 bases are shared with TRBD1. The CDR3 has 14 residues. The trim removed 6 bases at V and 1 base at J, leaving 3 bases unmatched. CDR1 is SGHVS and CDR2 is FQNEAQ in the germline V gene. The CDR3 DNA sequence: TGTGCCAGCAGTCCGACAGGGGGTAACTATGGCTACACCTTC. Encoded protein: CASSPTGGNYGYTF.

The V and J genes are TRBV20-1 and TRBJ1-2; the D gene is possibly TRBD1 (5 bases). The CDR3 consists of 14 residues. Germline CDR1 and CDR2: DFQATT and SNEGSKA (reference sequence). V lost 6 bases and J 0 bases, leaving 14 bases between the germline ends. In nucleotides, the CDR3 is TGCAGTGCGAGTGGGACTACCACTAACTATGGCTACACCTTC. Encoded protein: CSASGTTTNYGYTF.

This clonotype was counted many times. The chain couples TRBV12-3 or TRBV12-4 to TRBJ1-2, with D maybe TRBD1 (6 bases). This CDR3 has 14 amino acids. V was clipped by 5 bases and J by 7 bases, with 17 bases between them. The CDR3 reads CASSALQGVGGYTF. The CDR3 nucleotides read TGTGCCAGCAGTGCACTACAGGGAGTCGGTGGCTACACCTTC.

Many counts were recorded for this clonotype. CDR3 nucleotide sequence: TGTGCCAGCAGCGTTAGCGGGAGCAAAGAGACCCAGTACTTC. Amino acids: CASSVSGSKETQYF. V usage is TRBV9 and J usage is TRBJ2-5, with 9 bases identical to TRBD2. J gave up 3 bases and V 2 bases, and 2 bases lay outside the gene matches. The CDR3 has 14 amino acids. Germline CDR1 is SGDLS and CDR2 is YYNGEE.

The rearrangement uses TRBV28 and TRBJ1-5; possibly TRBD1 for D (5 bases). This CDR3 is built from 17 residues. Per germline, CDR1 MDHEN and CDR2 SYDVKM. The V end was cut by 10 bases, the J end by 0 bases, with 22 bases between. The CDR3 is CATTGPPGTYSNQPQHF. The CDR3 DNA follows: TGTGCCACTACGGGTCCTCCTGGGACTTATAGCAATCAGCCCCAGCATTTT.

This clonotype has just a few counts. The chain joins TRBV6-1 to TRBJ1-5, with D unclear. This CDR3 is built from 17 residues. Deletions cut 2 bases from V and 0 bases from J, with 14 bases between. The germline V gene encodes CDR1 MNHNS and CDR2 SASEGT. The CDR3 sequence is CASSEIRGPASNQPQHF. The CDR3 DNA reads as TGTGCCAGCAGTGAAATAAGAGGGCCGGCTAGCAATCAGCCCCAGCATTTT.

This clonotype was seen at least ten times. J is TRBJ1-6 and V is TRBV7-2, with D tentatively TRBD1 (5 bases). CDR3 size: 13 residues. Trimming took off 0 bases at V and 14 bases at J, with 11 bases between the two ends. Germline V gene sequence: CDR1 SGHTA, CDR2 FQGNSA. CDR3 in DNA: TGTGCCAGCAGCTTAGCTGGGACTCCGGCCCTCCACTTT. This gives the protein CASSLAGTPALHF.

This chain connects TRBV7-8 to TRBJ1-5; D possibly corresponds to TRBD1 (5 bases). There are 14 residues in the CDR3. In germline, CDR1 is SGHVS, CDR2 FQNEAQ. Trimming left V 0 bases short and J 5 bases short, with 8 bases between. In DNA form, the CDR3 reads TGTGCCAGCAGCTTAGCGGCAGGGCATCAGCCCCAGCATTTT. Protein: CASSLAAGHQPQHF.

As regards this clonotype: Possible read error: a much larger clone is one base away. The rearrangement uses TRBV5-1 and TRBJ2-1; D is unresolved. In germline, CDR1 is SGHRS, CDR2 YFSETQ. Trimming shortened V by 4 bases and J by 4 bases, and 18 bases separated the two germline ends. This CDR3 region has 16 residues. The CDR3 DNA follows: TGCGCCAGCAGCGAACTACAGTCAGAGAGTTACAATGAGCAGTTCTTC. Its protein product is CASSELQSESYNEQFF.